This TCR beta chain appears in the sequencing data of a study of blood T cell repertoires in COVID-19. Study-level information: Sites across the United States, Italy and Spain contributed samples from acute and convalescent COVID-19. PBMCs, B-cell-depleted T cells, or T cells were the source of the cDNA or gDNA that made up the material.

Enrollment of patients from Seattle took place during active infection, with longitudinal follow-up. Germline lookup yields CDR1 LGHDT and CDR2 YNNKEL (reference sequence). This CDR3 is built from 17 residues. Deletions cut 3 bases from V and 1 base from J, with 16 bases between. Authors' data handling: Estimates of nucleated cell counts were drawn from the amplification of reference gene primers. Profiling relied on immunoSEQ multiplex PCR, and the TCRdb table lists in-frame clones only, not all of them. V, J and clone size derive from that table, while D and trimming were established from the DNA sequence. The table has some 290,000 clones, roughly nine tenths seen once.

Material for sequencing was peripheral blood. The rearrangement uses TRBV3-1 (or the pseudogene TRBV3-2) and TRBJ2-1; possible D gene TRBD1, 5 bases. The receptor comes from a young woman with COVID-19, enrolled during active disease. CDR3 sequence (DNA): TGTGCCAGCAGCCACGATGGAAAAAAGGGGTCCTACAATGAGCAGTTCTTC. Its protein product is CASSHDGKKGSYNEQFF.